One and the same sample provided the 9 T cell receptor beta chains below, sequenced in a study of T cell changes during pregnancy in multiple sclerosis (dated by TCRdb to between 2017 and 2020). Library generation was performed with the immunoSEQ multiplex PCR assay. TCRdb obtained this table from immuneACCESS and retained in-frame rearrangements with V and J assigned. These tables miss some clones; where compared with another copy, unresolved V genes account for less than half of the shortfall, and the remainder is unexplained. Within this sample are fewer than 140,000 clones, with more than 80% of them counted one time only. The top ten hold roughly 1.6% of the sample. The sample was peripheral blood, taken before pregnancy. The receptors were gathered from a female donor with multiple sclerosis, enrolled in a pregnancy study.

The genes are TRBV15 and TRBJ2-7; perhaps TRBD1 as D (6 bases). This CDR3 spans 21 amino acids. V lost 4 bases, J lost 0 bases, and 31 bases lay in between. Per the germline V gene, CDR1 is LNHNV and CDR2 is YYDKDF (reference sequence). The CDR3 sequence is CATSTPPGTPELKKSSYEQYF. CDR3 sequence (DNA): TGTGCCACCAGCACCCCACCCGGGACACCAGAGCTTAAAAAAAGCTCCTACGAGCAGTACTTC.

This chain links TRBV28 with TRBJ2-5; 8 bases are shared with TRBD1. Matching the DNA end better, TRBJ2-7 makes the J call doubtful. CDR1 is MDHEN and CDR2 is SYDVKM in the germline V gene. The CDR3 covers 17 residues. The CDR3 nucleotides read TGTGCCAGCAGGATCCCGCAGCCCACAGGGGGTATGTACGAGCAGTACTTC. The encoded protein is CASRIPQPTGGMYEQYF.

For this clone: Other DNA sequences within the sample encode an identical CDR3. V usage is TRBV11-2 and J usage is TRBJ1-5; D gene ambiguous. Germline loops: CDR1 SGHAT, CDR2 FQNNGV. V lost 3 bases and J 1 base, leaving 7 bases between the germline ends. The CDR3 has 14 residues. The CDR3 here is CASSFSGSNQPQHF. The CDR3 DNA is TGTGCCAGCAGCTTTTCAGGCAGCAATCAGCCCCAGCATTTT.

This clone is a singleton in its sample. The gene calls are TRBV28 and TRBJ2-2, with TRBD2 as a possible D gene (6 bases). This CDR3 has 12 residues. V was clipped by 6 bases and J by 7 bases, with 9 bases between them. CDR1 MDHEN and CDR2 SYDVKM come from the germline V gene. The CDR3: CASRLGGGELFF. DNA for the CDR3: TGTGCCAGCAGGCTGGGGGGCGGGGAGCTGTTTTTT. Full variable domain (rest looked up from reference TRBV28 and TRBJ2-2): DVKVTQSSRYLVKRTGEKVFLECVQDMDHENMFWYRQDPGLGLRLIYFSYDVKMKEKGDIPEGYSVSREKKERFSLILESASTNQTSMYLCASRLGGGELFFGEGSRLTVL.

This clone was picked up a small number of times. The CDR3 DNA reads as TGCGCCAGCAGCTTGATGCCAGGCACTAATGAGCAGTTCTTC. Its protein product is CASSLMPGTNEQFF. This chain connects TRBV5-1 to TRBJ2-1; D uncertain. The CDR3 spans 14 residues. Germline V gene data show CDR1 as SGHRS and CDR2 as YFSETQ. Trimming cost V 1 base and J 7 bases, with 12 bases left between them.

CDR3 sequence reads: CASSPPRGAASSYEQYF. DNA for the CDR3: TGCGCCAGCAGCCCGCCCCGGGGGGCCGCAAGCTCCTACGAGCAGTACTTC. The chain carries TRBV4-1 and TRBJ2-7; perhaps TRBD2 as D (7 bases). Germline CDR1 MGHRA, CDR2 YSYEKL. This CDR3 contains 17 residues. Trimming pared 4 bases from V and 0 bases from J, leaving 19 bases between.

This chain's CDR3 is CASSGLAGGGNEQFF. The CDR3 bases are TGTGCCAGCAGTGGACTAGCGGGAGGGGGGAATGAGCAGTTCTTC. The V and J genes are TRBV6-1 and TRBJ2-1, with 14 nucleotides matching TRBD2. Germline V CDR1 and CDR2: MNHNS, SASEGT. There are 15 residues in the CDR3. V trimming: 4 bases; J trimming: 7 bases; junction bases outside the gene matches: 3.

The chain employs TRBV7-2 and TRBJ1-3; D perhaps matches TRBD1 (5 bases). Germline CDR1 is SGHTA and CDR2 is FQGNSA. The CDR3 contains 14 residues. Between the trimmed V and J ends, which lost 3 bases and 3 bases, there was a span of 9 bases. In DNA, the CDR3 is TGTGCCAGCAGCTTTTCCGACAGTGGAAACACCATATATTTT. This translates into CASSFSDSGNTIYF.

This rearrangement joins TRBV9 to TRBJ2-3; TRBD2 might be the D (6 bases). This CDR3 contains 15 residues. Germline V gene sequence: CDR1 SGDLS, CDR2 YYNGEE. Trimming removed 0 bases at V and 0 bases at J, with 8 bases between. In DNA form, the CDR3 reads TGTGCCAGCAGCGTAGTGGGGACTAGCACAGATACGCAGTATTTT. It is translated as CASSVVGTSTDTQYF.